This TCR beta chain was retrieved from a study of metastatic and nonmetastatic thyroid tumors. Background on the study: Repertoire comparisons spanned blood and tumor or nodule tissue from malignant and benign thyroid patients. Findings of the study overall: Malignant tumors reportedly showed significantly higher TCR beta diversity than benign nodules in both blood and tumor.

This CDR3 region has 14 residues. J lost 7 bases, V lost 0 bases, and 0 bases had no gene match. Germline V gene sequence: CDR1 SGDLS, CDR2 YYNGEE. By proportion, this clone is medium-sized. What it binds is not known. Every patient was untreated before thyroid surgery. The authors' processing: A distant-metastasis classifier for papillary thyroid cancer was built using CDR3 differences across clinicopathological groups. MiXCR was used by TCRdb to re-call the PCR reads. It is TCRdb's table, rather than the study itself, that gives the V and J calls and clone size. The sample holds approximately 16,000 clones, 33% seen once.

The J gene is TRBJ1-6, the V gene TRBV9; TRBD1 matches 8 bases. The receptor's source is a male donor with papillary thyroid cancer or a benign thyroid nodule (not recorded which). Some clones in this sample may be carry-over from other donors' samples. The sample consisted of tumor tissue. The CDR3 nucleotides read TGTGCCAGCAGCGTAGCAGGGGGCAATTCACCCCTCCACTTT. Translated, it gives CASSVAGGNSPLHF.